A single sample gave rise to the 27 T cell receptor beta chains below, sequenced in a study of CD8 T cells in ankylosing spondylitis. TCRdb fed the 5' RACE reads into MiXCR, producing one record per CDR3 protein. The sample holds about 170,000 distinct CDR3 sequences, approximately 20% seen once. The sequencing sample was made of blood, either unsorted or a sorted T cell fraction (not recorded which). All receptors derive from a male donor with ankylosing spondylitis or in good health (not recorded which).

This clonotype occurred a few times. The chain uses TRBV14 and TRBJ2-1; D unclear. Deletions cut 5 bases from V and 14 bases from J, with 25 bases between. This CDR3 contains 15 residues. Germline CDR1 reads SGHDN; CDR2 reads FVKESK. The CDR3 coding sequence is TGTGCCAGCAGCATTAGTAGTGGGGTCTTCATTACGGAGTTCTTC. Translation: CASSISSGVFITEFF.

Many counts were recorded for this clonotype. The gene calls are TRBV4-1 and TRBJ2-7, with D perhaps TRBD1 (6 bases). Germline CDR1 MGHRA, CDR2 YSYEKL. V shed 1 base and J shed 7 bases, with 20 bases lying between them. The CDR3 contains 16 residues. In nucleotides, the CDR3 is TGCGCCAGCAGCCAAGTGCCAGGGGCTAGCCCAACGGAGCAGTACTTC. As protein: CASSQVPGASPTEQYF.

J is TRBJ1-1 and V is TRBV28; 7 bases are shared with TRBD1. The junction had 10 bases not matched to a gene; V was cut back by 5 bases and J by 4 bases. Germline V gene lookup returns CDR1 MDHEN and CDR2 SYDVKM. This CDR3 region has 15 residues. For the CDR3, the DNA is TGTGCCAGCAGTCGTTTGACAGGGAGCGGCACTGAAGCTTTCTTT. Protein sequence: CASSRLTGSGTEAFF.

This clonotype was observed a handful of times. The genes are TRBV6-1 and TRBJ1-2; the D is unclear. The CDR3 contains 12 residues. Germline CDR1 reads MNHNS; CDR2 reads SASEGT. V gave up 3 bases and J gave up 7 bases, with 9 bases separating them. The CDR3 loop is CASSEMRIGYTF. For the CDR3, the DNA is TGTGCCAGCAGTGAGATGAGGATTGGCTACACCTTC.

The chain links TRBV12-3 or TRBV12-4 to TRBJ1-2; D gene ambiguous. CDR3 length: 13 amino acids. V was pared by 4 bases and J by 5 bases, with 11 bases between. The CDR3 loop is CASSSPERYGYTF. Written as DNA, the CDR3 is TGTGCCAGCAGTTCCCCCGAGAGGTATGGCTACACCTTC.

This clonotype was counted between two and nine times. The chain employs TRBV6-5 and TRBJ1-2; TRBD1 matches at 7 bases. CDR3 length: 15 amino acids. Germline lookup yields CDR1 MNHEY and CDR2 SVGAGI. The junction had 3 bases not matched to a gene; V was cut back by 2 bases and J by 0 bases. The CDR3 region is CASSYRTGPNYGYTF. The CDR3 bases are TGTGCCAGCAGTTACAGGACAGGCCCTAACTATGGCTACACCTTC.

In its sample, this clonotype was seen many times. This rearrangement joins TRBV12-3 or TRBV12-4 to TRBJ1-2, with 10 positions matching TRBD1. Trimming at V came to 4 bases and at J to 8 bases, leaving 4 bases not matched to a gene. The CDR3 length is 13 residues. Here the CDR3 DNA reads TGTGCCAGCAGTTCGACAGGGGGCGGAGGCTACACCTTC. This sequence encodes CASSSTGGGGYTF.

This clonotype was seen more than once but under ten times. The CDR3 DNA reads TGTGCCACCAGTGATGAACAGGGGATGGGCAATCAGCCCCAGCATTTT. It encodes CATSDEQGMGNQPQHF. V and J are TRBV24-1 and TRBJ1-5; 7 nucleotides match TRBD1. V dropped 3 bases and J dropped 2; count of bases not matched to a gene: 6. The CDR3 runs to 16 residues. Germline V gene lookup returns CDR1 KGHDR and CDR2 SFDVKD.

The chain joins TRBV5-1 to TRBJ1-2, with 7 bases aligning to TRBD1. The CDR3 extends over 15 amino acids. The V gene's germline CDR1 is SGHRS and CDR2 YFSETQ. V lost 0 bases and J lost 4; bases outside the gene matches: 6. The DNA of the CDR3 is TGCGCCAGCAGCTTGGATAGGGGGCGATTCTATGGCTACACCTTC. As protein: CASSLDRGRFYGYTF.

This clonotype was recorded many times. In nucleotides, the CDR3 is TGCAGCTTCGAATCCTTGGAATATGGCTACACCTTC. Its translation: CSFESLEYGYTF. The rearrangement joins TRBV29-1 to TRBJ1-2; unclear D gene. V gave up 8 bases and J gave up 5 bases, with 15 bases separating them. The CDR3 length is 12 residues. Germline-derived CDR1 and CDR2 are SQVTM and ANQGSEA.

Many counts were recorded for this clonotype. The chain uses TRBV20-1 and TRBJ2-2; 9 positions agree with TRBD1. Germline trimming cut 5 bases from V and 4 bases from J; bases unmatched to any gene: 2. The CDR3 loop spans 13 amino acids. Germline V gene lookup returns CDR1 DFQATT and CDR2 SNEGSKA (reference sequence). CDR3 nucleotide sequence: TGCAGTGCTGACAGGGGGAGCACCGGGGAGCTGTTTTTT. Amino acid sequence: CSADRGSTGELFF.

This clonotype turned up a few times. The CDR3 reads CASSTLAGAHYEQYF. The CDR3 nucleotides are TGTGCCAGCAGTACCCTAGCGGGAGCCCACTACGAGCAGTACTTC. The chain uses TRBV28 and TRBJ2-7; 10 bases are a match to TRBD2. The CDR3 is made up of 15 amino acids. With V trimmed by 5 bases and J by 3 bases, 7 bases remained unmatched. CDR1 is MDHEN, CDR2 SYDVKM, per germline.

This clonotype was counted ten times or more. The chain recombines TRBV5-5 with TRBJ1-2; 8 positions match TRBD1. Germline loops: CDR1 SGHKS, CDR2 YYEKEE (reference sequence). V was clipped by 3 bases and J by 4 bases; unmatched bases: 8. CDR3 length: 15 amino acids. As DNA, the CDR3 is TGTGCCAGCAGCTCGCAACAGGGGGGGTCCTATGGCTACACCTTC. Protein sequence: CASSSQQGGSYGYTF.

This clonotype showed up many times. The chain combines TRBV7-9 with TRBJ2-1; D is undetermined. Germline lookup yields CDR1 SEHNR and CDR2 FQNEAQ (reference sequence). The CDR3 is 13 amino acids. Trimming took 6 bases from V and 6 from J, leaving 12 bases between them. The chain's CDR3 is CASRVLGGNEQFF. Here the CDR3 DNA reads TGTGCCAGCAGGGTTCTCGGCGGCAATGAGCAGTTCTTC.

This clonotype has a count of ten or more. The V and J genes are TRBV5-1 and TRBJ2-5, with TRBD1 identical over 7 bases. Germline V gene data show CDR1 as SGHRS and CDR2 as YFSETQ. J was trimmed by 2 bases and V by 8 bases; bases with no gene match: 3. The CDR3 contains 12 residues. CDR3: CASSTGQETQYF. As DNA, the CDR3 is TGCGCCAGTTCGACAGGGCAAGAGACCCAGTACTTC. Full variable domain (remainder filled in from reference TRBV5-1 and TRBJ2-5): KAGVTQTPRYLIKTRGQQVTLSCSPISGHRSVSWYQQTPGQGLQFLFEYFSETQRNKGNFPGRFSGRQFSNSRSEMNVSTLELGDSALYLCASSTGQETQYFGPGTRLLVL.

At least ten counts were recorded for this clonotype. The chain is built from TRBV9 and TRBJ1-3; D perhaps matches TRBD1 (6 bases). The germline V gene encodes CDR1 SGDLS and CDR2 YYNGEE. Trimming left V 4 bases short and J 2 bases short, with 13 bases between. The CDR3 sequence is 15 residues long. CDR3 nucleotide sequence: TGTGCCAGCAGCAGTACATCAGGGGCTGGAAACACCATATATTTT. Its translation: CASSSTSGAGNTIYF.

The V gene is TRBV27, the J gene TRBJ1-5, with D uncertain. Trimming pared 5 bases from V and 4 bases from J, leaving 9 bases between. The CDR3 has 13 amino acids. Germline CDR1 MNHEY, CDR2 SMNVEV (reference sequence). The CDR3 coding sequence is TGTGCCAGCAGTCCCATAGGGAATCAGCCCCAGCATTTT. Amino acids: CASSPIGNQPQHF.

This clonotype showed up just a few times. The chain combines TRBV28 with TRBJ2-5; D is uncertain. The CDR3 contains 13 residues. Trimming pared 3 bases from V and 5 bases from J, leaving 10 bases between. Per the germline V gene, CDR1 is MDHEN and CDR2 is SYDVKM. The DNA of the CDR3 is TGTGCCAGCAGTTTTCGACTCGGGGAGACCCAGTACTTC. This translates into CASSFRLGETQYF. The full variable domain, in which reference TRBV28 and TRBJ2-5 provide the parts outside the CDR3, is DVKVTQSSRYLVKRTGEKVFLECVQDMDHENMFWYRQDPGLGLRLIYFSYDVKMKEKGDIPEGYSVSREKKERFSLILESASTNQTSMYLCASSFRLGETQYFGPGTRLLVL.

This clonotype was recorded a few times. V usage is TRBV15 and J usage is TRBJ2-2, with 12 nucleotides matching TRBD2. Per the germline V gene, CDR1 is LNHNV and CDR2 is YYDKDF (reference sequence). V lost 0 bases and J lost 4; bases outside the gene matches: 0. The length of the CDR3 is 16 residues. For the CDR3, the DNA is TGTGCCACCAGCAGAGAGACTAGCGGGGGCACCGGGGAGCTGTTTTTT. Translated, it gives CATSRETSGGTGELFF.

This chain connects TRBV5-1 to TRBJ2-1, with a tentative D call TRBD1 (6 bases). The V gene lost 3 bases and the J gene lost 4 bases, with 17 bases spanning the gap. The CDR3 extends over 16 amino acids. Looked up from germline, CDR1 is SGHRS and CDR2 is YFSETQ. Here the CDR3 DNA reads TGCGCCAGCAGCTCAAAGGACAGAGAACTTTACAATGAGCAGTTCTTC. This gives the protein CASSSKDRELYNEQFF.

This clonotype was observed a handful of times. The chain joins TRBV3-1 to TRBJ2-2; 9 bases match TRBD2. The germline V gene has CDR1 LGHDT and CDR2 YNNKEL (reference sequence). The V gene end was trimmed by 4 bases and the J gene end by 4 bases; junction bases not matched to a gene: 7. The CDR3 has 16 residues. The CDR3 region has the DNA TGTGCCAGCAGCCTAATAGCGGGAGCCGGCACCGGGGAGCTGTTTTTT. As protein: CASSLIAGAGTGELFF.

This clonotype occurred many times. The chain carries TRBV6-5 and TRBJ2-3, with unresolved D. The CDR3 totals 13 residues. V gave up 4 bases and J gave up 10 bases, with 15 bases separating them. CDR1 and CDR2 from the germline V gene are MNHEY and SVGAGI. In DNA, the CDR3 is TGTGCCAGCAGTTCCCCCCGAGGAAGGTCGCAGTATTTT. Translated: CASSSPRGRSQYF.

A word on this clonotype: Mismatch with germline at one junction end may stem from a read error. This rearrangement joins TRBV12-3 or TRBV12-4 to TRBJ2-6; 10 bases fit TRBD1. There are 18 residues in the CDR3. The CDR3 DNA reads as TGTGCCAGCAGGACCCGGACAGGGGGGACCTCTGGGGCCAACGTCTTGACTTTC. Translating it yields CASRTRTGGTSGANVLTF.

V gene TRBV18 combines with J gene TRBJ1-4, with D uncertain. The length of the CDR3 is 15 residues. Germline values: CDR1 KGHSH, CDR2 LQKENI. Trimming removed 2 bases from V and 0 bases from J, with 7 bases in between. The CDR3 sequence: CASSPSVATNEKLFF. For the CDR3, the DNA is TGTGCCAGCTCACCAAGCGTGGCAACTAATGAAAAACTGTTTTTT.

This clonotype has only a few counts. The rearrangement joins TRBV5-1 to TRBJ2-5, with a possible D match to TRBD1 (5 bases). Germline lookup yields CDR1 SGHRS and CDR2 YFSETQ. Trimming left V 0 bases short and J 2 bases short, with 14 bases between. The CDR3 runs 16 residues. The CDR3 bases are TGCGCCAGCAGCTTGGACGGAAAAACAGGACAAGAGACCCAGTACTTC. It translates to CASSLDGKTGQETQYF.

This clonotype was seen a handful of times. The CDR3 loop is CASSRGTGGTYEQFF. The DNA of the CDR3 is TGTGCCAGCAGTCGCGGGACAGGGGGAACCTATGAGCAGTTCTTC. The V and J genes are TRBV28 and TRBJ2-1, with 11 bases matching TRBD1. From germline, CDR1 is MDHEN and CDR2 SYDVKM. The CDR3 runs 15 residues. Germline trimming cut 5 bases from V and 8 bases from J; bases unmatched to any gene: 8.

The chain couples TRBV6-5 to TRBJ2-3, with D possibly being TRBD2 (5 bases). The CDR3 extends over 16 amino acids. V shed 3 bases and J shed 0 bases, with 13 bases lying between them. Germline CDR1 and CDR2: MNHEY and SVGAGI. The CDR3: CASSYELAFSTDTQYF. In DNA form, the CDR3 reads TGTGCCAGCAGTTATGAGTTAGCGTTTAGCACAGATACGCAGTATTTT.